These 8 T cell receptor beta chains share one sample of origin, sequenced in a study of blood T cell repertoires in COVID-19. Sequenced by immunoSEQ multiplex PCR; TCRdb stores in-frame clones only, minus some. The sample has 140,000 to 150,000 clones; approximately 83% are singletons. Sequencing was performed on peripheral blood. The receptors shown here come from an older woman with COVID-19, enrolled during active disease.

This sequence joins TRBV9 and TRBJ2-1; 7 bases line up with TRBD1. From germline, CDR1 is SGDLS and CDR2 YYNGEE. CDR3 size: 14 residues. V trimming: 7 bases; J trimming: 0 bases; junction bases outside the gene matches: 4. This CDR3 reads CASSRDSSYNEQFF. The CDR3 region has the DNA TGTGCCAGCTCCCGGGACAGCTCCTACAATGAGCAGTTCTTC.

V and J are TRBV9 and TRBJ2-1; weak D call: TRBD2 (5 bases). The CDR3 loop spans 14 amino acids. The germline V gene encodes CDR1 SGDLS and CDR2 YYNGEE. Trimming took off 7 bases at V and 0 bases at J, with 11 bases between the two ends. This CDR3 reads CASSTGNSYNEQFF. CDR3 bases: TGTGCCAGCTCAACGGGGAACTCCTACAATGAGCAGTTCTTC.

J is TRBJ1-1 and V is TRBV6-6; D might be TRBD1 (6 bases). Trimming took 7 bases from V and 4 from J, leaving 19 bases between them. This CDR3 region has 15 residues. CDR1 is MNHNY and CDR2 is SVGAGI in the germline V gene (reference sequence). As DNA, the CDR3 is TGTGCCAGCACCAAGGGGGGGGGTCCGGGCACTGAAGCTTTCTTT. This encodes CASTKGGGPGTEAFF.

The CDR3 nucleotides are TGCGCCAGCAGCTCCCAGGGTAATGCTGGAAACACCATATATTTT. Its protein product is CASSSQGNAGNTIYF. This sequence joins TRBV5-1 and TRBJ1-3, with D maybe TRBD1 (5 bases). Germline loops: CDR1 SGHRS, CDR2 YFSETQ. Trimming took off 3 bases at V and 2 bases at J, with 12 bases between the two ends. This CDR3 region has 15 residues.

V and J are TRBV9 and TRBJ1-4, with 11 bases lining up with TRBD1. CDR3 size: 17 residues. V dropped 4 bases and J dropped 7; count of bases not matched to a gene: 12. Germline-derived CDR1 and CDR2 are SGDLS and YYNGEE. As DNA, the CDR3 is TGTGCCAGCAGCATAAGTCCCGGGGGACAGGGGGGTGAAAAACTGTTTTTT. This encodes CASSISPGGQGGEKLFF.

The chain recombines TRBV7-2 with TRBJ2-5; 12 positions match TRBD2. V lost 5 bases, J lost 5 bases, and 6 bases stayed unmatched. The CDR3 has 15 amino acids. The germline V gene encodes CDR1 SGHTA and CDR2 FQGNSA. This CDR3 reads CASSTGLAGLETQYF. CDR3 nucleotide sequence: TGTGCCAGCAGCACTGGACTAGCGGGGTTGGAGACCCAGTACTTC.

This chain joins TRBV7-3 and TRBJ1-1, with a tentative D call TRBD1 (6 bases). In germline, CDR1 is SGHTA, CDR2 FQGTGA. The V end was cut by 3 bases, the J end by 7 bases, with 15 bases between. The CDR3 loop spans 14 amino acids. In nucleotides, the CDR3 is TGTGCCAGCAGCTTGAGCGGGGGGCCGGATGAAGCTTTCTTT. It specifies CASSLSGGPDEAFF.

J is TRBJ2-1 and V is TRBV6-2 or TRBV6-3; TRBD2 aligns across 11 bases. CDR1 is MNHEY, CDR2 SVGEGT, per germline. This CDR3 comprises 17 residues. V shed 2 bases and J 6 bases; nucleotides not matched to a gene: 9. In DNA, the CDR3 is TGTGCCAGCAGTTACGGGAGCTTAGCGGGGGGGCCCAATGAGCAGTTCTTC. Amino acid sequence: CASSYGSLAGGPNEQFF.